Listed below are T cell receptor beta chains from one sample, sequenced in a study of blood T cell repertoires in COVID-19. The repertoire was sequenced with immunoSEQ multiplex PCR; TCRdb's copy has only in-frame clones and lacks some. The sample lists under 70,000 clones; approximately 90% were seen once. Sequencing was performed on peripheral blood. These receptors were taken from a woman aged 60-70 years with COVID-19, enrolled during active disease. The CDR3 runs from the conserved cysteine through the conserved F or W.

TRBJ2-7	TRBV12-3/TRBV12-4	CASSTRNEDEQYF
TRBJ2-2	TRBV30	CAWSAGQGVTGELFF
TRBJ1-1	TRBV5-6	CASSTGQGTTEAFF
TRBJ2-2	TRBV6-5	CASSYGQGTTGELFF
TRBJ1-2	TRBV5-8	CASRLTGNVYGYTF
TRBJ2-2	TRBV5-4	CASSGAGTGELFF
TRBJ2-1	TRBV30	CAWNRAGGPYRDNEQFF
TRBJ1-2	TRBV9	CASSGDRGLATDNYGYTF
TRBJ2-7	TRBV4-1	CASSLTLPAGLGSYEQYF
TRBJ2-7	TRBV4-1	CASSKQQGAGYEQYF
TRBJ1-1	TRBV7-9	CASRDSRSMNTEAFF
TRBJ1-2	TRBV28	CASSYRGYGYTF
TRBJ1-2	TRBV4-2	CASSQVAGANYGYTF
TRBJ2-1	TRBV10-3	CAIRQPRGGSIGNEQFF
TRBJ1-2	TRBV4-2	CASSLAGDGYNYGYTF
TRBJ1-3	TRBV6-5	CATGRTAGNTIYF
TRBJ1-5	TRBV6-5	CASRLRTNNQPQHF
TRBJ2-7	TRBV14	CASSMGTRSSYEQYF
TRBJ1-4	TRBV28	CASSGQGAGEKLFF
TRBJ2-3	TRBV14	CASSFTGTGRDTQYF
TRBJ2-1	TRBV7-2	CASRAPGLKRGEQFF
TRBJ2-1	TRBV28	CASTRDSSYNEQFF
TRBJ2-4	TRBV11-3	CASSSQGGKNIQYF
TRBJ1-6	TRBV9	CASSVNLNSPLHF
TRBJ2-1	TRBV7-9	CASSRRTVSYNEQFF
TRBJ1-1	TRBV5-1	CASSRGQSNTEAFF
TRBJ2-3	TRBV24-1	CATSELAGLTDTQYF
TRBJ2-1	TRBV11-3	CASSSGGGGTNEQFF
TRBJ2-7	TRBV6-6	CASSYSGTEAEQYF
TRBJ2-3	TRBV18	CASSPLAEDTDTQYF
TRBJ2-1	TRBV5-8	CASSLGALAGGGGHNEQFF
TRBJ2-1	TRBV29-1	CSVEEYYSHEQFF
TRBJ2-2	TRBV11-2	CASSYAAGAGELFF
TRBJ2-2	TRBV15	CATSRDRGGNTGELFF
TRBJ2-7	TRBV4-1	CASSQERRGAYEQYF
TRBJ2-2	TRBV3-1/TRBV3-2	CASSQDRLAANTGELFF
TRBJ1-4	TRBV28	CASSSFRTDRSEKLFF
TRBJ2-7	TRBV9	CASSERGSYEQYF
TRBJ2-1	TRBV14	CASDYLGRERSEQFF
TRBJ2-4	TRBV2	CASRGQSDIQYF
TRBJ2-7	TRBV13	CASSSRYEQYF
TRBJ2-7	TRBV2	CASQVPNPYEQYF
TRBJ2-7	TRBV6-2/TRBV6-3	CASSYFTSGRREQYF
TRBJ2-3	TRBV28	CANRRQGEDTQYF
TRBJ1-1	TRBV11-3	CASSSNGLRDTEAFF
TRBJ1-2	TRBV7-2	CASSLKPGLQSYTF
TRBJ2-1	TRBV18	CASSPQMLAGASYNEQFF
TRBJ2-3	TRBV7-8	CASSSPGQGVDTQYF